A single sample gave rise to the 31 T cell receptor beta chains below, sequenced in a study of blood T cells in healthy people across ages. With a J-beta primer mix and a sample-barcoded 5' primer, a second PCR ran about 6 to 11 cycles. TCRdb re-called the 5' RACE reads through MiXCR, storing one row per CDR3 protein. The sample lists around 970,000 distinct CDR3 sequences, approximately 50% seen once, with about 20% in the top ten. The sequencing input was blood. All receptors derive from a woman aged 55-69 years in good health.

This clonotype has only a few counts. This chain connects TRBV7-2 to TRBJ2-7; 8 nucleotides match TRBD2. After removal of 5 bases from V and 3 bases from J, the junction contained 9 bases not matched to a gene. Germline assignment: CDR1 SGHTA and CDR2 FQGNSA. This CDR3 contains 15 residues. Here the CDR3 reads CASSPLRAGGYEQYF. The CDR3 DNA sequence: TGTGCCAGCAGCCCCCTCCGGGCGGGAGGCTACGAGCAGTACTTC.

This chain connects TRBV6-1 to TRBJ2-7; 11 bases map to TRBD2. CDR3 length equals 18 residues. Germline CDR1 and CDR2: MNHNS and SASEGT. The trim removed 8 bases at V and 0 bases at J, leaving 15 bases unmatched. The CDR3 nucleotides read TGTGCCAGCGGCCCTCCGGGACTAGCGGTTAAGAGCTCCTACGAGCAGTACTTC. Amino acids: CASGPPGLAVKSSYEQYF.

The chain joins TRBV20-1 to TRBJ2-3, with unresolved D. The CDR3 loop spans 12 amino acids. Trimming cost V 6 bases and J 4 bases, with 11 bases left between them. Germline CDR1 and CDR2: DFQATT and SNEGSKA (reference sequence). CDR3 loop: CSATRSSDTQYF. The CDR3 nucleotides read TGCAGTGCAACCAGGTCGTCAGATACGCAGTATTTT.

This clonotype was found a few times. The CDR3 protein is CASVTLRNIQYF. CDR3 DNA sequence: TGTGCCAGCGTTACCTTGCGGAACATTCAGTACTTC. The chain carries TRBV7-9 and TRBJ2-4; D ambiguous. This CDR3 contains 12 residues. The V and J ends lost 8 bases and 7 bases respectively, with 12 bases between them. Germline CDR1 and CDR2: SEHNR and FQNEAQ (reference sequence).

The chain is built from TRBV19 and TRBJ2-7; D is perhaps TRBD1 or TRBD2 (5 bases each). Germline assignment: CDR1 LNHDA and CDR2 SQIVND (reference sequence). The CDR3 loop spans 14 amino acids. The V gene lost 7 bases and the J gene lost 7 bases, with 20 bases spanning the gap. CDR3 in amino acids: CASTTGTRQNEQYF. The CDR3 nucleotides are TGTGCCAGTACCACCGGGACCAGGCAGAATGAGCAGTACTTC.

The J gene is TRBJ2-6, the V gene TRBV4-1, with D hard to call. This CDR3 spans 15 amino acids. Germline CDR1 and CDR2: MGHRA and YSYEKL. Trimming took 0 bases from V and 4 from J, leaving 7 bases between them. CDR3 in DNA: TGCGCCAGCAGCCAAGAAGTTGCCGGGGCCAACGTCCTGACTTTC. Its protein is CASSQEVAGANVLTF.

This chain uses TRBV5-1 with TRBJ2-5, with 7 bases matching TRBD2. CDR3 length: 14 residues. Germline CDR1 reads SGHRS; CDR2 reads YFSETQ. Losses at the gene ends were 0 bases for V and 4 bases for J; bases not matched to a gene: 3. CDR3 nucleotide sequence: TGCGCCAGCAGCTTGGAGAGACTAGCAGAGACCCAGTACTTC. Residues: CASSLERLAETQYF.

The chain employs TRBV7-7 and TRBJ2-1, with 11 bases matching TRBD2. This CDR3 comprises 15 residues. The V segment lost 5 bases and the J segment 9 bases; nucleotides outside the gene matches: 9. Germline CDR1 and CDR2: SSHAT and FNYEAQ (reference sequence). The DNA for the CDR3 is TGTGCCAGCAGCCCCCGGACTAGCGGGTCTCCTGAGCAGTTCTTC. Translation: CASSPRTSGSPEQFF.

This clonotype was detected only a few times. The chain couples TRBV7-2 to TRBJ2-1; D may be TRBD2 (6 bases). CDR1 is SGHTA and CDR2 is FQGNSA in the germline V gene. The CDR3 contains 15 residues. The germline V and J ends were trimmed by 4 bases and 7 bases, with 17 bases remaining between them. The chain's CDR3 is CASSSGVTGVNEQFF. CDR3 in DNA: TGTGCCAGCAGCTCCGGGGTGACGGGGGTGAATGAGCAGTTCTTC. Together with reference TRBV7-2 and TRBJ2-1, the CDR3 gives the full variable domain: GAGVSQSPSNKVTEKGKDVELRCDPISGHTALYWYRQSLGQGLEFLIYFQGNSAPDKSGLPSDRFSAERTGGSVSTLTIQRTQQEDSAVYLCASSSGVTGVNEQFFGPGTRLTVL.

This clonotype was detected a few times. The chain is built from TRBV4-3 and TRBJ2-7; TRBD1 might be the D (6 bases). The CDR3 runs 17 residues. Germline V gene sequence: CDR1 LGHNA, CDR2 YSLEER. V dropped 0 bases and J dropped 2 bases, with 17 bases sitting between them. CDR3 loop: CASSQEVTAGVTYEQYF. CDR3 nucleotide sequence: TGCGCCAGCAGCCAAGAGGTAACGGCAGGGGTTACCTACGAGCAGTACTTC.

The rearrangement joins TRBV30 to TRBJ2-3, with TRBD2 matching 9 bases. The germline gives CDR1 GTSNPN, CDR2 SVGIG (reference sequence). The CDR3 has 18 residues. The J segment lost 4 bases and the V segment lost 3 bases, leaving 17 bases of the junction unmatched. This CDR3 reads CAWRKFSGSFEMADTQYF. The CDR3 DNA sequence: TGTGCCTGGAGGAAGTTTAGCGGGAGTTTTGAGATGGCAGATACGCAGTATTTT.

The gene calls are TRBV29-1 and TRBJ2-7; D may be TRBD2 (6 bases). The CDR3 runs 14 residues. CDR1 SQVTM and CDR2 ANQGSEA come from the germline V gene. With 7 bases removed from V and 7 bases from J, the gap between germline ends came to 23 bases. CDR3: CSAVPQGSRGEQYF. In DNA, the CDR3 is TGCAGCGCTGTTCCCCAGGGCTCCCGGGGGGAGCAGTACTTC.

This clonotype was counted only a few times. V and J are TRBV25-1 and TRBJ2-5, with D unclear. CDR3 length: 16 amino acids. Germline-derived CDR1 and CDR2 are MGHDK and SYGVNS. V was clipped by 1 base and J by 5 bases, with 17 bases between them. The CDR3 region is CASSEWSGISSETQYF. The DNA of the CDR3 is TGTGCCAGCAGTGAATGGAGTGGGATCTCTTCGGAGACCCAGTACTTC.

This clonotype was found many times. The rearrangement uses TRBV30 and TRBJ1-2; D uncertain. Per germline, CDR1 GTSNPN and CDR2 SVGIG (reference sequence). This CDR3 is built from 11 residues. V lost 3 bases to trimming and J lost 2 bases, with 4 bases between them. CDR3 in DNA: TGTGCCTGGAGGGAGAACTATGGCTACACCTTC. Translation gives CAWRENYGYTF. Full variable domain (outside the CDR3, taken from reference TRBV30 and TRBJ1-2): SQTIHQWPATLVQPVGSPLSLECTVEGTSNPNLYWYRQAAGRGLQLLFYSVGIGQISSEVPQNLSASRPQDRQFILSSKKLLLSDSGFYLCAWRENYGYTFGSGTRLTVV.

The chain recombines TRBV10-3 with TRBJ2-2; D not certain. CDR1 and CDR2 from the germline V gene are ENHRY and SYGVKD. V was cut by 3 bases and J by 7 bases, with 18 bases left in between. The CDR3 length is 16 residues. The CDR3 spells CAISDPLGSFIGELFF. As DNA, the CDR3 is TGTGCCATCAGTGACCCCCTGGGAAGCTTTATCGGGGAGCTGTTTTTT.

The chain carries TRBV20-1 and TRBJ2-3; maybe TRBD2 (7 bases). This CDR3 has 15 residues. Germline-derived CDR1 and CDR2 are DFQATT and SNEGSKA (reference sequence). The CDR3 nucleotides read TGCACACTAGCGAGGGGGGGATTTAGCACAGATACGCAGTATTTT. Translating it yields CTLARGGFSTDTQYF.

This clonotype came up many times. The J gene is TRBJ2-7, the V gene TRBV20-1; a weak D match, TRBD1 (6 bases). This CDR3 region has 14 residues. Germline V gene lookup returns CDR1 DFQATT and CDR2 SNEGSKA (reference sequence). Trimming took off 3 bases at V and 1 base at J, with 13 bases between the two ends. The CDR3 DNA follows: TGCAGTGCTAGGAAATGGGACACGTCCTACGAGCAGTACTTC. Encoded protein: CSARKWDTSYEQYF.

The chain recombines TRBV4-1 with TRBJ1-1, with D maybe TRBD1 (5 bases). CDR3 length equals 15 residues. From germline, CDR1 is MGHRA and CDR2 YSYEKL. V gave up 3 bases and J gave up 4 bases, with 15 bases separating them. The CDR3, as DNA: TGCGCCAGCAGCCAGGACGGGGGTTTGGGCACTGAAGCTTTCTTT. It encodes CASSQDGGLGTEAFF.

This clonotype was seen a few times. V usage is TRBV27 and J usage is TRBJ1-5; D not certain. The length of the CDR3 is 14 residues. CDR1 and CDR2 from the germline V gene are MNHEY and SMNVEV (reference sequence). V shed 7 bases and J shed 2 bases, with 12 bases lying between them. The CDR3 DNA sequence: TGTGCCAGCACCTCTGGGCTGGGCAATCAGCCCCAGCATTTT. Amino acids: CASTSGLGNQPQHF.

The chain combines TRBV7-9 with TRBJ2-7; 9 bases map to TRBD1. Looked up from germline, CDR1 is SEHNR and CDR2 is FQNEAQ (reference sequence). The CDR3 loop spans 16 amino acids. V dropped 5 bases and J dropped 4; count of bases not matched to a gene: 12. CDR3 sequence reads: CASSTDGQGKLYEQYF. CDR3 in DNA: TGTGCCAGCAGCACCGACGGACAGGGGAAATTGTACGAGCAGTACTTC. The variable domain in full, with the rest retrieved from reference TRBV7-9 and TRBJ2-7, is DTGVSQNPRHKITKRGQNVTFRCDPISEHNRLYWYRQTLGQGPEFLTYFQNEAQLEKSRLLSDRFSAERPKGSFSTLEIQRTEQGDSAMYLCASSTDGQGKLYEQYFGPGTRLTVT.

The V and J genes are TRBV7-8 and TRBJ2-2, with D possibly TRBD2 on 6 matching bases. The CDR3 loop spans 17 amino acids. Trimming cost V 1 base and J 4 bases, with 16 bases left between them. The V gene's germline CDR1 is SGHVS and CDR2 FQNEAQ. The CDR3 protein is CASSLDHRLGGTGELFF. The CDR3 DNA follows: TGTGCCAGCAGCTTAGATCACCGACTCGGGGGCACCGGGGAGCTGTTTTTT.

The gene calls are TRBV12-3 or TRBV12-4 and TRBJ2-7; TRBD2 agrees at 8 bases. Unmatched junction bases numbered 9, after V lost 6 bases and J lost 5 bases. The CDR3 totals 14 residues. The CDR3 sequence: CASRSQAGVDEQYF. In DNA form, the CDR3 reads TGTGCCAGCAGGTCACAAGCGGGGGTAGACGAGCAGTACTTC.

This clonotype was counted between two and nine times. The rearrangement links TRBV7-2 to TRBJ2-5, with D tentatively TRBD2 (6 bases). Germline CDR1 reads SGHTA; CDR2 reads FQGNSA. This CDR3 comprises 16 residues. V lost 3 bases to trimming and J lost 11 bases, with 25 bases between them. The CDR3 DNA reads TGTGCCAGCAGCTTGGATAGCGGTCCGGGGTTTAATGAGCAGTACTTC. Translating gives CASSLDSGPGFNEQYF.

This clonotype was seen just once. The genes are TRBV11-2 and TRBJ2-5, with D possibly matching TRBD2 (7 bases). The J call may be in error: the DNA end matches TRBJ2-7 better. This CDR3 comprises 16 residues. Germline CDR1 reads SGHAT; CDR2 reads FQNNGV. The CDR3 nucleotides read TGTGCCAGCAGCTTAGAGGGGGGGGCACCCTTCTACGAGCAGTACTTC. This encodes CASSLEGGAPFYEQYF.

In this sample, this clonotype turned up a few times. The chain links TRBV20-1 to TRBJ2-1; D call uncertain. V gave up 5 bases and J gave up 9 bases, with 17 bases separating them. In germline, CDR1 is DFQATT, CDR2 SNEGSKA (reference sequence). The CDR3 is made up of 13 amino acids. CDR3 DNA: TGCAGTGCTGTCCGTATCAACCACGGTGAGCAGTTCTTC. It codes for CSAVRINHGEQFF.

The gene calls are TRBV7-9 and TRBJ1-2; weak D call: TRBD1 (5 bases). Germline loops: CDR1 SEHNR, CDR2 FQNEAQ (reference sequence). Trimming shortened V by 8 bases and J by 3 bases, and 13 bases separated the two germline ends. This CDR3 region has 13 residues. The DNA of the CDR3 is TGTGCCAGCGATGAAGGGGCGGACTATGGCTACACCTTC. Residues: CASDEGADYGYTF.

The chain employs TRBV3-1 and TRBJ2-1; D remains ambiguous. The V and J ends lost 4 bases and 0 bases respectively, with 10 bases between them. Germline V CDR1 and CDR2: LGHDT, YNNKEL (reference sequence). This CDR3 is built from 15 residues. The chain's CDR3 is CASSRDVSSYNEQFF. For the CDR3, the DNA is TGTGCCAGCAGCCGCGACGTCAGCTCCTACAATGAGCAGTTCTTC.

This clonotype was observed a handful of times. The chain couples TRBV20-1 to TRBJ2-5; the match to TRBD2 covers 13 bases. J gave up 11 bases and V 5 bases, and 14 bases lay outside the gene matches. The CDR3 covers 15 residues. Looked up from germline, CDR1 is DFQATT and CDR2 is SNEGSKA (reference sequence). DNA for the CDR3: TGCAGTGCTGCACTAGCGGGAGGGCCTCACGTTGAGCAGTACTTC. This translates into CSAALAGGPHVEQYF.

The chain has TRBV29-1 and TRBJ2-5; D gene uncertain. The CDR3 loop spans 10 amino acids. CDR1 is SQVTM and CDR2 is ANQGSEA in the germline V gene. V lost 4 bases, J lost 4 bases, and 4 bases lay in between. The DNA of the CDR3 is TGCAGCGTTGCGATAGAGACCCAGTACTTC. Translated: CSVAIETQYF.

This rearrangement joins TRBV7-2 to TRBJ2-7; D possibly uses TRBD1 or TRBD2 (5 bases each). Germline assignment: CDR1 SGHTA and CDR2 FQGNSA. V gave up 2 bases and J gave up 1 base, with 18 bases separating them. This CDR3 region has 17 residues. CDR3 loop: CASSLSGGAAVSYEQYF. The CDR3 DNA follows: TGTGCCAGCAGCTTATCTGGGGGAGCGGCCGTTTCCTACGAGCAGTACTTC.

This clonotype was counted a few times. This rearrangement joins TRBV3-1 to TRBJ2-6; D uncertain. The CDR3 runs to 17 residues. Germline V gives CDR1 LGHDT, CDR2 YNNKEL (reference sequence). Trimming stripped 1 base from V and 0 bases from J, with 10 bases between. Here the CDR3 DNA reads TGTGCCAGCAGCCAAGCCTTCCTCCGCTCTGGGGCCAACGTCCTGACTTTC. This codes for CASSQAFLRSGANVLTF.